This entry lists 29 T cell receptor beta chains sequenced from one sample in a study of identical twins. TCRdb re-analysed the 5' RACE reads in MiXCR, keeping a single row per CDR3 protein. The sample contains some 590,000 distinct CDR3 sequences, over 8.5% of which appear only once. The sample was also linked to a second study, of yellow fever vaccine responses in identical twins.

Sequencing was performed on PBMCs. The receptors were sampled from a woman younger than 35 in good health.

This clonotype was picked up many times. The rearrangement joins TRBV6-5 to TRBJ2-3; 7 nucleotides match TRBD2. The V gene's germline CDR1 is MNHEY and CDR2 SVGAGI. CDR3 size: 12 residues. Losses at the gene ends were 7 bases for V and 4 bases for J; bases not matched to a gene: 2. CDR3 DNA sequence: TGTGCCAGCACCGGACTAGCAGATACGCAGTATTTT. It encodes CASTGLADTQYF.

In nucleotides, the CDR3 is TGTGCCAGCAAGGCTCGCGGACTAGGGCCCTACGAGCAGTACTTC. This gives the protein CASKARGLGPYEQYF. This sequence joins TRBV27 and TRBJ2-7, with TRBD2 matching over 7 bases. The V segment lost 7 bases and the J segment 2 bases; nucleotides outside the gene matches: 11. This CDR3 region has 15 residues. Germline V gene lookup returns CDR1 MNHEY and CDR2 SMNVEV (reference sequence).

This clonotype turned up a few times. J is TRBJ2-7 and V is TRBV6-1; 9 bases agree with TRBD2. Trimming took 8 bases from V and 0 from J; bases not matched to a gene: 2. The germline CDR1 and CDR2 sequences are MNHNS and SASEGT. This CDR3 contains 13 residues. CDR3 residues: CASRSGSSYEQYF. The CDR3, as DNA: TGTGCCAGCCGTAGCGGGAGCTCCTACGAGCAGTACTTC.

Many counts were recorded for this clonotype. This sequence joins TRBV2 and TRBJ2-7; 16 nucleotides agree with TRBD2. V dropped 6 bases and J dropped 5; count of bases not matched to a gene: 7. CDR1 and CDR2 from the germline V gene are SNHLY and FYNNEI. This CDR3 has 16 amino acids. The CDR3 DNA is TGTGCCAGCAGCGGGACTAGCGGGAGGGCCTTAGACGAGCAGTACTTC. Translating gives CASSGTSGRALDEQYF.

The chain recombines TRBV20-1 with TRBJ1-5; 8 bases are a match to TRBD1. Germline V gene data show CDR1 as DFQATT and CDR2 as SNEGSKA (reference sequence). The CDR3 extends over 12 amino acids. The J segment lost 7 bases and the V segment lost 3 bases, leaving 2 bases of the junction unmatched. The CDR3 region is CSASRGPQPQHF. The CDR3 DNA reads TGCAGTGCTAGCAGGGGGCCGCAGCCCCAGCATTTT.

This clonotype was counted between two and nine times. The DNA for the CDR3 is TGTGCCACCAGTGATGTCCGGGACTACCAAGAGACCCAGTACTTC. Its translation: CATSDVRDYQETQYF. This rearrangement joins TRBV24-1 to TRBJ2-5; D perhaps matches TRBD2 (6 bases). The germline V and J ends were trimmed by 3 bases and 0 bases, with 10 bases remaining between them. This CDR3 has 15 amino acids. From germline, CDR1 is KGHDR and CDR2 SFDVKD.

This clonotype came up a few times. The chain recombines TRBV20-1 with TRBJ2-7; 9 bases align to TRBD2. The ends lost 5 bases at V and 0 bases at J; junction bases unmatched: 11. The CDR3 is 16 amino acids. Germline V gives CDR1 DFQATT, CDR2 SNEGSKA (reference sequence). CDR3 coding DNA: TGCAGTGCTCAATCTGTACTAGCGGGCAGCTCCTACGAGCAGTACTTC. It encodes CSAQSVLAGSSYEQYF.

A remark on this clonotype: One end of the junction does not line up with germline, which may come from a read error. This chain joins TRBV29-1 and TRBJ2-3; TRBD1 or TRBD2 may be the D gene (6 bases each). Germline V gives CDR1 SQVTM, CDR2 ANQGSEA. This CDR3 spans 13 amino acids. The CDR3 region is CSVEDGGRDKQYF. The CDR3 nucleotides are TGCAGCGTTGAAGATGGGGGGCGGGATAAGCAGTATTTT.

About this clonotype itself: A much larger clone sits a single nucleotide away, making a read error possible. The chain combines TRBV7-2 with TRBJ2-1, with a weak D call TRBD2 (5 bases). With 8 bases removed from V and 0 bases from J, the gap between germline ends came to 14 bases. The CDR3 is 15 amino acids. Per the germline V gene, CDR1 is SGHTA and CDR2 is FQGNSA. The CDR3 is CASGKGLASYNEQFF. In DNA, the CDR3 is TGTGCCAGCGGCAAAGGACTTGCCTCCTACAATGAGCAGTTCTTC.

The V call is TRBV27, the J call TRBJ2-1; D is ambiguous. Trimming removed 6 bases at V and 6 bases at J, with 18 bases between. Germline CDR1 and CDR2: MNHEY and SMNVEV (reference sequence). The CDR3 loop spans 15 amino acids. The CDR3, as DNA: TGTGCCAGCAGCCTAGTCGGACCCACGGGCAATGAGCAGTTCTTC. Its translation: CASSLVGPTGNEQFF.

In this sample, this clonotype turned up a few times. The chain joins TRBV5-1 to TRBJ2-7, with 9 bases fitting TRBD1. CDR1 SGHRS and CDR2 YFSETQ come from the germline V gene. The junction had 9 bases not matched to a gene; V was cut back by 4 bases and J by 4 bases. This CDR3 has 15 amino acids. The DNA of the CDR3 is TGCGCCAGCAGCGGGGGGACAGGGATCTCTTACGAGCAGTACTTC. Residues: CASSGGTGISYEQYF.

This clonotype was detected many times. This sequence joins TRBV5-1 and TRBJ2-7; 12 bases are shared with TRBD2. Germline loops: CDR1 SGHRS, CDR2 YFSETQ. V was pared by 1 base and J by 0 bases, with 2 bases of the junction left unmatched. This CDR3 region has 16 residues. CDR3 nucleotides: TGCGCCAGCAGCTTGTCGACTAGCGGGGGCTCCTACGAGCAGTACTTC. It codes for CASSLSTSGGSYEQYF.

This clonotype was seen only a few times. The rearrangement joins TRBV7-2 to TRBJ2-7; TRBD2 aligns across 11 bases. J gave up 7 bases and V 5 bases, and 13 bases lay outside the gene matches. The CDR3 length is 16 residues. CDR1 and CDR2 from the germline V gene are SGHTA and FQGNSA. Here the CDR3 reads CASSAPTSGGLGEQYF. CDR3 bases: TGTGCCAGCAGCGCACCCACTAGCGGGGGCCTTGGGGAGCAGTACTTC.

V gene TRBV4-3 combines with J gene TRBJ2-1, with D unresolved. From germline, CDR1 is LGHNA and CDR2 YSLEER. The CDR3 spans 15 residues. The germline V and J ends were trimmed by 0 bases and 4 bases, with 10 bases remaining between them. The CDR3 here is CASSQEAFGYNEQFF. The DNA of the CDR3 is TGCGCCAGCAGCCAAGAGGCGTTCGGGTACAATGAGCAGTTCTTC.

In this sample, this clonotype turned up many times. This rearrangement joins TRBV3-1 to TRBJ2-1; 10 nucleotides agree with TRBD2. The V and J ends lost 5 bases and 8 bases, in that order; junction bases with no gene match: 12. Germline CDR1 and CDR2: LGHDT and YNNKEL (reference sequence). The CDR3 runs 16 residues. The CDR3 nucleotides read TGTGCCAGCAGCGGAAAGGCGACAGCGGGGGGGGATGAGCAGTTCTTC. Translated, it gives CASSGKATAGGDEQFF.

This sequence joins TRBV10-3 and TRBJ2-7; TRBD2 aligns across 14 bases. The CDR3 has 18 residues. CDR1 is ENHRY, CDR2 SYGVKD, per germline. Unmatched junction bases numbered 10, after V lost 4 bases and J lost 2 bases. In DNA, the CDR3 is TGTGCCATCAGTGGGACCGGGGGGACTAGCGGGGGCGCCTACGAGCAGTACTTC. This translates into CAISGTGGTSGGAYEQYF.

The V call is TRBV4-1, the J call TRBJ1-4, with D tentatively TRBD1 (6 bases). V was trimmed by 0 bases and J by 8 bases, leaving 16 bases between them. CDR3 length equals 16 residues. The germline CDR1 and CDR2 sequences are MGHRA and YSYEKL. The CDR3: CASSQDRGETEEKLFF. Here the CDR3 DNA reads TGCGCCAGCAGCCAAGACAGGGGTGAAACGGAAGAAAAACTGTTTTTT.

A few counts support this clonotype. The V and J genes are TRBV20-1 and TRBJ1-1; D might be TRBD1 (6 bases). Germline loops: CDR1 DFQATT, CDR2 SNEGSKA (reference sequence). V was clipped by 6 bases and J by 0 bases, with 11 bases between them. The CDR3 covers 13 residues. This CDR3 is CSAPTGMNTEAFF. In DNA, the CDR3 is TGCAGTGCCCCAACAGGGATGAACACTGAAGCTTTCTTT.

V and J are TRBV12-3 or TRBV12-4 and TRBJ1-2; D gene uncertain. V lost 4 bases, J lost 0 bases, and 6 bases lay in between. The CDR3 extends over 13 amino acids. DNA of the CDR3: TGTGCCAGCAGTTCCAACTCTAACTATGGCTACACCTTC. It translates to CASSSNSNYGYTF.

In its sample, this clonotype was seen many times. The rearrangement uses TRBV6-1 and TRBJ2-2; D is unresolved. The V and J ends lost 6 bases and 0 bases respectively, with 8 bases between them. Looked up from germline, CDR1 is MNHNS and CDR2 is SASEGT. The CDR3 is 14 amino acids. The CDR3 bases are TGTGCCAGCAGAAGGGATCCGAACACCGGGGAGCTGTTTTTT. Residues: CASRRDPNTGELFF.

This clonotype was seen only a few times. This chain joins TRBV27 and TRBJ1-2, with 7 bases aligning to TRBD1. The trim removed 0 bases at V and 3 bases at J, leaving 10 bases unmatched. CDR3 length equals 17 residues. Germline loops: CDR1 MNHEY, CDR2 SMNVEV (reference sequence). CDR3 in DNA: TGTGCCAGCAGTTTATCGACAGGGACTCTCGAGGACTATGGCTACACCTTC. It encodes CASSLSTGTLEDYGYTF.

CDR3 in DNA: TGTGCCAGCAGTGCTACCCGCGGGCAGGGGGCCACAGATACGCAGTATTTT. It is translated as CASSATRGQGATDTQYF. The chain employs TRBV2 and TRBJ2-3; TRBD1 agrees at 8 bases. Germline V gene sequence: CDR1 SNHLY, CDR2 FYNNEI. The junction had 11 bases not matched to a gene; V was cut back by 4 bases and J by 2 bases. The CDR3 is 17 residues long.

This clonotype was counted at least ten times. The chain combines TRBV28 with TRBJ2-4; 11 bases line up with TRBD2. The CDR3 contains 16 residues. Germline CDR1 is MDHEN and CDR2 is SYDVKM. V shed 6 bases, J shed 5 bases, and the junction held 9 bases outside the gene matches. CDR3 bases: TGTGCCAGCAGCCCTGAAACTAGCGGGAGTCAAAACATTCAGTACTTC. This encodes CASSPETSGSQNIQYF.

J is TRBJ2-2 and V is TRBV7-9, with TRBD1 as a possible D gene (6 bases). The CDR3 contains 16 residues. The V end was cut by 5 bases, the J end by 0 bases, with 13 bases between. Germline values: CDR1 SEHNR, CDR2 FQNEAQ (reference sequence). CDR3 sequence (DNA): TGTGCCAGCAGCGTACGGGACACACCGAACACCGGGGAGCTGTTTTTT. Translation gives CASSVRDTPNTGELFF. The complete variable domain, with remaining parts taken from reference TRBV7-9 and TRBJ2-2, reads DTGVSQNPRHKITKRGQNVTFRCDPISEHNRLYWYRQTLGQGPEFLTYFQNEAQLEKSRLLSDRFSAERPKGSFSTLEIQRTEQGDSAMYLCASSVRDTPNTGELFFGEGSRLTVL.

This clonotype has just a few counts. The rearrangement joins TRBV7-2 to TRBJ2-1; no definite D call. The germline V and J ends were trimmed by 1 base and 5 bases, with 12 bases remaining between them. The germline V gene has CDR1 SGHTA and CDR2 FQGNSA. The CDR3 totals 15 residues. DNA of the CDR3: TGTGCCAGCAGCTTAGTTCGTAATAGGAACAATGAGCAGTTCTTC. This encodes CASSLVRNRNNEQFF.

This clonotype occurred many times. J is TRBJ2-4 and V is TRBV2, with D tentatively TRBD2 (6 bases). The length of the CDR3 is 15 residues. CDR1 and CDR2 (germline): SNHLY, FYNNEI. V lost 0 bases and J 3 bases, leaving 9 bases between the germline ends. CDR3 in DNA: TGTGCCAGCAGTGAAGCCGCGGGAATCAAAAACATTCAGTACTTC. This encodes CASSEAAGIKNIQYF. Looking up the rest from reference TRBV2 and TRBJ2-4 gives the full variable domain: EPEVTQTPSHQVTQMGQEVILRCVPISNHLYFYWYRQILGQKVEFLVSFYNNEISEKSEIFDDQFSVERPDGSNFTLKIRSTKLEDSAMYFCASSEAAGIKNIQYFGAGTRLSVL.

This clonotype has more than one count but fewer than ten. This chain links TRBV29-1 with TRBJ2-1, with 10 bases fitting TRBD2. Trimming removed 4 bases from V and 6 bases from J; junction bases left unmatched: 3. The germline V gene has CDR1 SQVTM and CDR2 ANQGSEA. This CDR3 has 13 residues. The CDR3 DNA reads TGCAGCGTTGGACTAGCGGGTACCAATGAGCAGTTCTTC. Translation gives CSVGLAGTNEQFF.

This chain uses TRBV29-1 with TRBJ1-3; D is ambiguous. Trimming left V 2 bases short and J 4 bases short, with 9 bases between. Germline CDR1 reads SQVTM; CDR2 reads ANQGSEA. This CDR3 spans 13 amino acids. In DNA form, the CDR3 reads TGCAGCGTTGAATCCTTGTCCGGAAACACCATATATTTT. It codes for CSVESLSGNTIYF.

On this clonotype: The germline gene is not matched at one end of the junction; a read error may be the cause. The chain has TRBV20-1 and TRBJ2-1, with TRBD2 matching over 8 bases. This CDR3 spans 15 amino acids. Germline CDR1 and CDR2: DFQATT and SNEGSKA (reference sequence). CDR3 in DNA: TGCAGTGCCAGAGTAGCGGGACGTCTAACGAATGAGCAGTTCTTC. This translates into CSARVAGRLTNEQFF.